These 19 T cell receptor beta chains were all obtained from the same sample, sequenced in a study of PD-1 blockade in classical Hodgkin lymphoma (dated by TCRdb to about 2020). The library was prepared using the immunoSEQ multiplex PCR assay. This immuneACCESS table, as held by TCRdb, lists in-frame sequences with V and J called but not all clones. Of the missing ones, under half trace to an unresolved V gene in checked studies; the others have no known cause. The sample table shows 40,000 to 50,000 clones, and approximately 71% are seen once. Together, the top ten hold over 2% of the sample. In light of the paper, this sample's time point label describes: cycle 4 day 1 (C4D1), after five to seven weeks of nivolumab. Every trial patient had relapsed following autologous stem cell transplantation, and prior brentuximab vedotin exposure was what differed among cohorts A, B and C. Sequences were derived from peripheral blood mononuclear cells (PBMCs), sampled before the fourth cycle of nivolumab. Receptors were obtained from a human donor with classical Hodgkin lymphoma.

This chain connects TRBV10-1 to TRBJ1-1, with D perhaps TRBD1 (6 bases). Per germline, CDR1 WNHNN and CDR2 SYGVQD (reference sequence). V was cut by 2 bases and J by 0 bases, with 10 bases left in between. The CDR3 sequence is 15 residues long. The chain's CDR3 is CASSEGQLMNTEAFF. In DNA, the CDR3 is TGCGCCAGCAGTGAGGGACAGCTTATGAACACTGAAGCTTTCTTT.

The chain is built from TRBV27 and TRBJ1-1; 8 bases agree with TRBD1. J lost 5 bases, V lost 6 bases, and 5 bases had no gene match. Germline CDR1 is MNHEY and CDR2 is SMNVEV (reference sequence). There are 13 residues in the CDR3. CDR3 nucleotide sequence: TGTGCCAGCAGCGGACAGGGTGCGACTGAAGCTTTCTTT. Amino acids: CASSGQGATEAFF.

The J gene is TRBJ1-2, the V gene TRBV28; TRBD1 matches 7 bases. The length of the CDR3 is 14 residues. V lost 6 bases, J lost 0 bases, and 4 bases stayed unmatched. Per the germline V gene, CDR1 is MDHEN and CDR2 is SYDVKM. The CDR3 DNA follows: TGTGCCAGCAGCACACAGGGGACTAACTATGGCTACACCTTC. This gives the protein CASSTQGTNYGYTF.

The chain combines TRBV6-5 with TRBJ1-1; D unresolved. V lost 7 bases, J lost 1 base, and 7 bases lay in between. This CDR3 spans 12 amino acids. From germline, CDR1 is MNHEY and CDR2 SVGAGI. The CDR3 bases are TGTGCCAGCACCGGAGGGAACACTGAAGCTTTCTTT. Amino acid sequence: CASTGGNTEAFF.

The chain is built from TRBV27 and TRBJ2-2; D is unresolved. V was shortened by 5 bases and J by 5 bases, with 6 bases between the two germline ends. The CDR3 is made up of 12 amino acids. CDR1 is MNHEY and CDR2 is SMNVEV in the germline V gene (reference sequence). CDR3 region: CASSAGTGELFF. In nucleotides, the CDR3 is TGTGCCAGCAGTGCCGGAACCGGGGAGCTGTTTTTT.

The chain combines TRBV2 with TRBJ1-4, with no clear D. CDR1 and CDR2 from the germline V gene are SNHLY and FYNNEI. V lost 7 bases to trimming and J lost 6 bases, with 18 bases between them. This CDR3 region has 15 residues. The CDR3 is CASTAGPLRDEKLFF. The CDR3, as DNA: TGTGCCAGCACCGCGGGCCCTTTACGGGATGAAAAACTGTTTTTT.

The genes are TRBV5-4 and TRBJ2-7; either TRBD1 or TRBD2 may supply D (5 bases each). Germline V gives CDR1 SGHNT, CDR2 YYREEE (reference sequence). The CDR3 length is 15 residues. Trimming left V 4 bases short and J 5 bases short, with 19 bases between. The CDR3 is CASSPEPTGADEQYF. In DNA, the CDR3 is TGTGCCAGCAGCCCAGAGCCGACCGGGGCGGACGAGCAGTACTTC. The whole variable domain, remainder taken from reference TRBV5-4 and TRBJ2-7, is ETGVTQSPTHLIKTRGQQVTLRCSSQSGHNTVSWYQQALGQGPQFIFQYYREEENGRGNFPPRFSGLQFPNYSSELNVNALELDDSALYLCASSPEPTGADEQYFGPGTRLTVT.

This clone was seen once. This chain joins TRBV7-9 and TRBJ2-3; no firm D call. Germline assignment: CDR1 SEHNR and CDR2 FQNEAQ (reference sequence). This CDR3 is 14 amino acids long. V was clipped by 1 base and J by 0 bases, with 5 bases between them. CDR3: CASSLDASTDTQYF. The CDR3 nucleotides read TGTGCCAGCAGCTTAGATGCCAGCACAGATACGCAGTATTTT.

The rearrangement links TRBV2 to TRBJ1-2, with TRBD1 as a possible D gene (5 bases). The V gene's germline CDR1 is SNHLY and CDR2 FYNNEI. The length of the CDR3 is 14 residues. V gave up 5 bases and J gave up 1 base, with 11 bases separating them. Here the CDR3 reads CASSHRNFNYGYTF. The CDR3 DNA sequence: TGTGCCAGCAGTCACAGGAACTTTAACTATGGCTACACCTTC.

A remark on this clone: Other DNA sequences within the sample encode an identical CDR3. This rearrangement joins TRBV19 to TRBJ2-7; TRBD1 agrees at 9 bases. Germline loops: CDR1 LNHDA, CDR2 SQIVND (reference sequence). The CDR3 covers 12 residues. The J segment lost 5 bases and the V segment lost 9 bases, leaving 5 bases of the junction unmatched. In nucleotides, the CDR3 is TGTGCCAGCTTAGGGACAGGGCACGAGCAGTACTTC. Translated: CASLGTGHEQYF. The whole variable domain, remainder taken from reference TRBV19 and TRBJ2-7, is DGGITQSPKYLFRKEGQNVTLSCEQNLNHDAMYWYRQDPGQGLRLIYYSQIVNDFQKGDIAEGYSVSREKKESFPLTVTSAQKNPTAFYLCASLGTGHEQYFGPGTRLTVT.

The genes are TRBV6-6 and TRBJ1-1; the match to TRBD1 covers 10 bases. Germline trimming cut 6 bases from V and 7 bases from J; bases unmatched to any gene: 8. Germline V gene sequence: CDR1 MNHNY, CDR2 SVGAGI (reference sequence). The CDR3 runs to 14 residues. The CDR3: CASSPGTGAREAFF. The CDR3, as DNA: TGTGCCAGCAGCCCTGGGACAGGGGCGCGTGAAGCTTTCTTT.

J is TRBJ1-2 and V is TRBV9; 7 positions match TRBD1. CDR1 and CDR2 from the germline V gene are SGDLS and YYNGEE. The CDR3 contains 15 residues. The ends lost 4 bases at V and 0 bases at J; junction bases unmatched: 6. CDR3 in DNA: TGTGCCAGCAGCACCGGGACAGCTTCTAACTATGGCTACACCTTC. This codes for CASSTGTASNYGYTF.

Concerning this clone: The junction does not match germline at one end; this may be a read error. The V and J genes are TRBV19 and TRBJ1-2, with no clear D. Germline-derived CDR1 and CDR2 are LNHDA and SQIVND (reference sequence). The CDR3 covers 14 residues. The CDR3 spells CASSSGVGNYSYTF. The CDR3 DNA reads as TGTGCCAGTAGTAGTGGGGTAGGAAACTATAGCTACACCTTC. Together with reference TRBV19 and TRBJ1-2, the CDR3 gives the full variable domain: DGGITQSPKYLFRKEGQNVTLSCEQNLNHDAMYWYRQDPGQGLRLIYYSQIVNDFQKGDIAEGYSVSREKKESFPLTVTSAQKNPTAFYLCASSSGVGNYSYTFGSGTRLTVV.

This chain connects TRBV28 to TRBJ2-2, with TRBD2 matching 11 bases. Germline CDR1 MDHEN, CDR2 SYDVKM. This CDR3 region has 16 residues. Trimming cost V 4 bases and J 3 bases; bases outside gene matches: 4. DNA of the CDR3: TGTGCCAGCAGTTCATTACTAGCGGGGGACACCGGGGAGCTGTTTTTT. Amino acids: CASSSLLAGDTGELFF. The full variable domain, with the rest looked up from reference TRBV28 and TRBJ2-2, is DVKVTQSSRYLVKRTGEKVFLECVQDMDHENMFWYRQDPGLGLRLIYFSYDVKMKEKGDIPEGYSVSREKKERFSLILESASTNQTSMYLCASSSLLAGDTGELFFGEGSRLTVL.

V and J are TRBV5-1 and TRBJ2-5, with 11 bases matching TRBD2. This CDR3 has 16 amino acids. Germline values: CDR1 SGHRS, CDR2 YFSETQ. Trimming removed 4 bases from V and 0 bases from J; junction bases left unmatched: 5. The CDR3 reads CASSPLAGEYQETQYF. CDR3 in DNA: TGCGCCAGCAGCCCACTAGCGGGGGAGTACCAAGAGACCCAGTACTTC.

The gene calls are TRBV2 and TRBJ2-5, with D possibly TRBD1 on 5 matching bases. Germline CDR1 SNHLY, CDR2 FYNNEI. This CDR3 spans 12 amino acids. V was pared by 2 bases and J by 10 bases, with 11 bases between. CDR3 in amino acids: CASSELGASQYF. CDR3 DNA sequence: TGTGCCAGCAGTGAACTAGGGGCAAGCCAGTACTTC.

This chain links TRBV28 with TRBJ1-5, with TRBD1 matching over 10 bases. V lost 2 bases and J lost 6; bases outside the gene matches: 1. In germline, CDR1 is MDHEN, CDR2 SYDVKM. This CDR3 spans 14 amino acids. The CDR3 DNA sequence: TGTGCCAGCAGTTTAGGACAGGGGGTTCAGCCCCAGCATTTT. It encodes CASSLGQGVQPQHF.

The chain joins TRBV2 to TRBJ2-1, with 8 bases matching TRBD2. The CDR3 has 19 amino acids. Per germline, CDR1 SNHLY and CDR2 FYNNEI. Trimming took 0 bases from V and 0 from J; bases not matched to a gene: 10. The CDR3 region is CASSEAEAGGAFSYNEQFF. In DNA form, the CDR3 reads TGTGCCAGCAGTGAAGCAGAGGCGGGGGGCGCCTTCTCCTACAATGAGCAGTTCTTC.

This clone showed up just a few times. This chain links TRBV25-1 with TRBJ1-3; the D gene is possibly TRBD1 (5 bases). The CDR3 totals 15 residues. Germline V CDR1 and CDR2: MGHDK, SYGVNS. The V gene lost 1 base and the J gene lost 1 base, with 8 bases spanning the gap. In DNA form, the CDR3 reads TGTGCCAGCAGTGAATTTGGGGGTTCTGGAAACACCATATATTTT. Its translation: CASSEFGGSGNTIYF.